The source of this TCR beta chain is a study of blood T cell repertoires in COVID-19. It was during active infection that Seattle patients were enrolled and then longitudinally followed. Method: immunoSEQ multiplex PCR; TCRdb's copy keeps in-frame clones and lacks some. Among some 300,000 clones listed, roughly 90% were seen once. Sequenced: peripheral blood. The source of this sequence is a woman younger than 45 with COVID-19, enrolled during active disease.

CDR3 in amino acids: CASSQEVVSGGTTDTQYF. The CDR3 DNA sequence: TGCGCCAGCAGCCAAGAGGTAGTCAGCGGGGGGACAACAGATACGCAGTATTTT. The V and J genes are TRBV4-1 and TRBJ2-3, with TRBD2 matching 9 bases. With V trimmed by 0 bases and J by 3 bases, 10 bases remained unmatched. Germline-derived CDR1 and CDR2 are MGHRA and YSYEKL. CDR3 size: 18 residues.